This T cell receptor beta chain is from a study of blood T cell repertoires in COVID-19. At the level of the study: T cells, B-cell-depleted T cells, or PBMCs provided the cDNA or gDNA that served as material.

Per germline, CDR1 KGHDR and CDR2 SFDVKD. The CDR3 extends over 13 amino acids. Trimming took off 1 base at V and 7 bases at J, with 7 bases between the two ends. Profiled with immunoSEQ multiplex PCR; TCRdb holds only in-frame clones, not every one. Of 85,000 to 100,000 clones in the sample, around 90% are singletons; the top ten hold approximately 2%. Patients of the Seattle cohort, enrolled during active infection, were followed longitudinally. The receptor was isolated from a man aged 45 to 65 with COVID-19, enrolled during active disease. The sample was peripheral blood. The J gene is TRBJ1-3, the V gene TRBV24-1; D is undetermined. The CDR3 DNA is TGTGCCACCAGTGATTTTTATCGGAACACCATATATTTT. It is translated as CATSDFYRNTIYF.